The clone carrying this T cell receptor (beta chain) was seen at least ten times. These data are taken from a study of patients and donors after allogeneic stem cell transplantation. Trimming removed 0 bases at V and 10 bases at J, with 13 bases between. In germline, CDR1 is LGHDT, CDR2 YNNKEL (reference sequence). The CDR3 runs 13 residues. TCRdb analysed the RT-PCR reads with MiXCR anew, one entry per CDR3 protein. This table holds approximately 90,000 distinct CDR3 sequences, approximately 5.2% found once. The sequenced material came from blood, either unsorted or a sorted T cell fraction (not recorded which). The receptor comes from a human donor who was either an allogeneic HSCT recipient or a stem cell or donor lymphocyte infusion donor (not recorded which). It is not recorded whose cells these are; they may come from a transplant donor. The J gene is TRBJ2-7, the V gene TRBV3-1; D is possibly TRBD1 (6 bases). CDR3 sequence reads: CASSQEISRGQYF. CDR3 DNA sequence: TGTGCCAGCAGCCAAGAAATCTCCAGGGGCCAGTACTTC.